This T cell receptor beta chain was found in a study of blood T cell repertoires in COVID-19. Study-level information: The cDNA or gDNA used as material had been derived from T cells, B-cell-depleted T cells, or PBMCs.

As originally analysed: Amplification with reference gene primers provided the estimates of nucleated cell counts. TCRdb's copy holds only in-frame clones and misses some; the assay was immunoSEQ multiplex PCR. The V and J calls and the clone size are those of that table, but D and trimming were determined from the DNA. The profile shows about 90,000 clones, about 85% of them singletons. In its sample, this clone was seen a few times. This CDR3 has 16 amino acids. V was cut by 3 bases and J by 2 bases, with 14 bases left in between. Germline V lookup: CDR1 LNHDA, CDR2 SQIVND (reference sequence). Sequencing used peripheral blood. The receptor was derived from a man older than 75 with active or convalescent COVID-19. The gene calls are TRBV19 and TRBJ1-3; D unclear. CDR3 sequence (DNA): TGTGCCAGTAGTATCCGGTTTCGGGGAACTGGAAACACCATATATTTT. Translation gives CASSIRFRGTGNTIYF.